These T cell receptor beta chains were read from a single sample in a study of CD8 T cells in Susac syndrome. TCRdb reprocessed the immunoSEQ multiplex PCR reads via MiXCR and lists one record per CDR3 protein. The table includes around 200,000 distinct CDR3 sequences, 90% to 97% detected once. Material: CD4+ T cells from PBMCs. These receptors all come from a human donor with Susac syndrome. Each CDR3 is given with its conserved first and last residue. A D gene is named only where the DNA matches it firmly. Part of the rows lack a size; the others show once, few, many or a class for expanded clones.

j_call: TRBJ1-2
v_call: TRBV30
d_call: .
clone_size: .
cdr3_nt: TGTGCCTGGGCGGTTGGGGGATCTGCTAACTATGGCTACACCTTC
cdr3_aa: CAWAVGGSANYGYTF

j_call: TRBJ2-1
v_call: TRBV15
d_call: .
clone_size: .
cdr3_nt: TGTGCCACCAGCAGAGAGGCCGCCGGGACACCCTACAATGAGCAGTTCTTC
cdr3_aa: CATSREAAGTPYNEQFF

j_call: TRBJ2-7
v_call: TRBV12-3/TRBV12-4
d_call: TRBD2
clone_size: .
cdr3_nt: TGTGCCAGCAGTGAACTAGCGGGCTACGAGCAGTACTTC
cdr3_aa: CASSELAGYEQYF

j_call: TRBJ1-5
v_call: TRBV30
d_call: .
clone_size: .
cdr3_nt: TGTGCCTGGAGAGTCCCCAATCAGCCCCAGCATTTT
cdr3_aa: CAWRVPNQPQHF

j_call: TRBJ2-3
v_call: TRBV20-1
d_call: .
clone_size: .
cdr3_nt: TGCAGTGCACCCAGGCTCCAATTTAGCACAGATACGCAGTATTTT
cdr3_aa: CSAPRLQFSTDTQYF

j_call: TRBJ1-6
v_call: TRBV5-1
d_call: .
clone_size: .
cdr3_nt: TGCGCCAGCAGCTTTGCCTCGGAAAATTCACCCCTCCACTTT
cdr3_aa: CASSFASENSPLHF

j_call: TRBJ2-3
v_call: TRBV11-1
d_call: .
clone_size: .
cdr3_nt: TGTGCCAGCAGCGGGGGGGGCCCAGATACGCAGTATTTT
cdr3_aa: CASSGGGPDTQYF

j_call: TRBJ2-6
v_call: TRBV12-3/TRBV12-4
d_call: .
clone_size: .
cdr3_nt: TGTGCCAGCAGTTTAATGGCTGGTGGGGCCAACGTCCTGACTTTC
cdr3_aa: CASSLMAGGANVLTF

j_call: TRBJ2-4
v_call: TRBV20-1
d_call: TRBD1
clone_size: .
cdr3_nt: TGCAGTGCTACCCGATCAGGGGGCTTAAACATTCAGTACTTC
cdr3_aa: CSATRSGGLNIQYF

j_call: TRBJ1-1
v_call: TRBV29-1
d_call: .
clone_size: .
cdr3_nt: TGCAGCGCTGGAAGGGGAGGGAACACTGAAGCTTTCTTT
cdr3_aa: CSAGRGGNTEAFF

j_call: TRBJ1-3
v_call: TRBV3-1
d_call: TRBD1
clone_size: few
cdr3_nt: TGTGCCAGCAGCCGGACAGGGACTGGAAACACCATATATTTT
cdr3_aa: CASSRTGTGNTIYF

j_call: TRBJ2-3
v_call: TRBV12-3/TRBV12-4
d_call: TRBD2
clone_size: .
cdr3_nt: TGTGCCAGCAGCCCGTGGGCTAGCGGGGGGAGCACAGATACGCAGTATTTT
cdr3_aa: CASSPWASGGSTDTQYF

j_call: TRBJ1-2
v_call: TRBV7-8
d_call: .
clone_size: .
cdr3_nt: TGTGCCAGCAAGACAAGGGAAGGATCTAACTATGGCTACACCTTC
cdr3_aa: CASKTREGSNYGYTF

j_call: TRBJ2-3
v_call: TRBV24-1
d_call: .
clone_size: .
cdr3_nt: TGTGCCACCAGTGATTTCTGCATGGTCCCAGATACGCAGTATTTT
cdr3_aa: CATSDFCMVPDTQYF

j_call: TRBJ1-5
v_call: TRBV29-1
d_call: .
clone_size: .
cdr3_nt: TGCAGCGCCAGAGCTGACAGTAATCAGCCCCAGCATTTT
cdr3_aa: CSARADSNQPQHF

j_call: TRBJ2-5
v_call: TRBV10-2
d_call: TRBD2
clone_size: .
cdr3_nt: TGCGCCAGCAGTCCAGCGGGGCGGCAGGAGACCCAGTACTTC
cdr3_aa: CASSPAGRQETQYF

j_call: TRBJ1-2
v_call: TRBV6-5
d_call: TRBD1
clone_size: .
cdr3_nt: TGTGCCAGCAGACCCGGGACAGGAACCTATGGCTACACCTTC
cdr3_aa: CASRPGTGTYGYTF

j_call: TRBJ2-4
v_call: TRBV20-1
d_call: .
clone_size: once
cdr3_nt: TGCAGTGCTAGCCTATCCACCTGGGCCACACCCGGGAAAAACATTCAGTACTTC
cdr3_aa: CSASLSTWATPGKNIQYF

j_call: TRBJ2-5
v_call: TRBV15
d_call: .
clone_size: once
cdr3_nt: TGTGCCACCAGCAGAGCGGGGGTAGCATCAGAGACCCAGTACTTC
cdr3_aa: CATSRAGVASETQYF

j_call: TRBJ2-1
v_call: TRBV7-3
d_call: TRBD2
clone_size: once
cdr3_nt: TGTGCCAGCTCGTCGGGGGGTAGGGAGCAGTTCTTC
cdr3_aa: CASSSGGREQFF

j_call: TRBJ1-5
v_call: TRBV27
d_call: .
clone_size: .
cdr3_nt: TGTGCCAGCAGCCCGACCCAGGGTTTATTCGATCAGCCCCAGCATTTT
cdr3_aa: CASSPTQGLFDQPQHF

j_call: TRBJ2-6
v_call: TRBV3-1
d_call: .
clone_size: .
cdr3_nt: TGTGCCAGCAGCCCCTATAAAAACCCAAAATCTGGGGCCAACGTCCTGACTTTC
cdr3_aa: CASSPYKNPKSGANVLTF

j_call: TRBJ2-7
v_call: TRBV18
d_call: .
clone_size: once
cdr3_nt: TGTGCCAGCTCACCGTTGAGCAGGGGTTCCTCGGAGCAGTACTTC
cdr3_aa: CASSPLSRGSSEQYF

j_call: TRBJ2-5
v_call: TRBV5-1
d_call: .
clone_size: once
cdr3_nt: TGCGCCAGCAGCTTGGGGGGAATCCGCGAGACCCAGTACTTC
cdr3_aa: CASSLGGIRETQYF

j_call: TRBJ2-7
v_call: TRBV11-1
d_call: TRBD1
clone_size: .
cdr3_nt: TGTGCCAGCAGCACGGGACAGGGGAACTACGAGCAGTACTTC
cdr3_aa: CASSTGQGNYEQYF

j_call: TRBJ1-2
v_call: TRBV2
d_call: .
clone_size: .
cdr3_nt: TGTGCCAGCAGTGAAACAGCTTGGGGCTACACCTTC
cdr3_aa: CASSETAWGYTF

j_call: TRBJ2-5
v_call: TRBV29-1
d_call: .
clone_size: .
cdr3_nt: TGCAGCGTTGAAGTCGCAGAGACCCAGTACTTC
cdr3_aa: CSVEVAETQYF

j_call: TRBJ2-3
v_call: TRBV9
d_call: .
clone_size: few
cdr3_nt: TGTGCCAGCAGCCCCACGGGTACAGATACGCAGTATTTT
cdr3_aa: CASSPTGTDTQYF

j_call: TRBJ2-7
v_call: TRBV28
d_call: .
clone_size: few
cdr3_nt: TGTGCCAGCAGTATTACAGGCAGCTACGAGCAGTACTTC
cdr3_aa: CASSITGSYEQYF

j_call: TRBJ2-2
v_call: TRBV6-5
d_call: TRBD2
clone_size: .
cdr3_nt: TGTGCCAGCAGTTTGGTTAGCGGGGGGCCCCGCTCAGGCGGGGAGCTGTTTTTT
cdr3_aa: CASSLVSGGPRSGGELFF

j_call: TRBJ1-3
v_call: TRBV15
d_call: TRBD1
clone_size: .
cdr3_nt: TGTGCCACCACAGGGGGGAACTCTGGAAACACCATATATTTT
cdr3_aa: CATTGGNSGNTIYF

j_call: TRBJ2-1
v_call: TRBV12-3/TRBV12-4
d_call: TRBD2
clone_size: .
cdr3_nt: TGTGCCAGCAGTTTAATAGCGGGGGGTAATGAGCAGTTCTTC
cdr3_aa: CASSLIAGGNEQFF

j_call: TRBJ1-5
v_call: TRBV12-3/TRBV12-4
d_call: .
clone_size: .
cdr3_nt: TGTGCCAGCAGCCATCATACAGAGAATCAGCCCCAGCATTTT
cdr3_aa: CASSHHTENQPQHF

j_call: TRBJ1-6
v_call: TRBV9
d_call: TRBD1
clone_size: once
cdr3_nt: TGTGCCAGCAGCGACCGACAGGGTTCACCCCTCCACTTT
cdr3_aa: CASSDRQGSPLHF

j_call: TRBJ2-7
v_call: TRBV6-2/TRBV6-3
d_call: TRBD1
clone_size: .
cdr3_nt: TGTGCCAGCAGTTGGGACAGGGGAGCATCCGAGCAGTACTTC
cdr3_aa: CASSWDRGASEQYF

j_call: TRBJ1-4
v_call: TRBV25-1
d_call: .
clone_size: .
cdr3_nt: TGTGCCAGCAGTGACCCGGGGATTGAAAAACTGTTTTTT
cdr3_aa: CASSDPGIEKLFF

j_call: TRBJ1-1
v_call: TRBV12-3/TRBV12-4
d_call: TRBD1
clone_size: .
cdr3_nt: TGTGCCAGCAGTTTGACAGGGGGCTTGGGTACTGAAGCTTTCTTT
cdr3_aa: CASSLTGGLGTEAFF

j_call: TRBJ2-1
v_call: TRBV7-3
d_call: TRBD2
clone_size: .
cdr3_nt: TGTGCCAGCAGCTTAACTGGCGGGGGTTACAATGAGCAGTTCTTC
cdr3_aa: CASSLTGGGYNEQFF

j_call: TRBJ1-1
v_call: TRBV4-1
d_call: .
clone_size: .
cdr3_nt: TGCGCCAGCAGAGGGTCTTTACGGGGGACTGAAGCTTTCTTT
cdr3_aa: CASRGSLRGTEAFF

j_call: TRBJ1-5
v_call: TRBV9
d_call: .
clone_size: .
cdr3_nt: TGTGCCAGCAGCGTGACCGGGACTCACAATCAGCCCCAGCATTTT
cdr3_aa: CASSVTGTHNQPQHF

j_call: TRBJ1-2
v_call: TRBV4-3
d_call: .
clone_size: .
cdr3_nt: TGCGCCAGCAGCCAAGGGATCGGGGACTATGGCTACACCTTC
cdr3_aa: CASSQGIGDYGYTF